Presented here are 21 T cell receptor beta chains from one specimen sequenced in a study of CD8 T cells in ankylosing spondylitis (dated by TCRdb to about 2017). What the work shows at the level of the full study, not this receptor alone: Blood from ankylosing spondylitis patients appeared to be characterized by a TCR beta motif made up of about 8 highly homologous amino acid variants.

Libraries were built with 5' RACE. This sample was sequenced with an Illumina HiSeq 2500. The public reads were reprocessed in TCRdb via fastp at Q25 and MiXCR, keeping in-frame beta chains. Rows merge per CDR3 protein into single entries with the most common DNA and genes. The sample includes 100,000 or so distinct CDR3 sequences, with roughly 9% observed a single time. The top ten hold approximately 29% of the sample. No antigen is known for these receptors. The sequenced material came from blood, either unsorted or a sorted T cell fraction (not recorded which). The receptors derive from a male donor with ankylosing spondylitis.

This chain joins TRBV5-1 and TRBJ1-1; D uncertain. The V gene lost 4 bases and the J gene lost 2 bases, with 9 bases spanning the gap. Germline V lookup: CDR1 SGHRS, CDR2 YFSETQ. This CDR3 contains 13 residues. For the CDR3, the DNA is TGCGCCAGCAGCAGGGAGGGTAACACTGAAGCTTTCTTT. Its translation: CASSREGNTEAFF.

This clonotype was picked up a small number of times. The gene calls are TRBV11-2 and TRBJ2-7; D possibly corresponds to TRBD2 (6 bases). Germline V lookup: CDR1 SGHAT, CDR2 FQNNGV. This CDR3 comprises 15 residues. V lost 1 base and J 4 bases, leaving 14 bases between the germline ends. CDR3 loop: CASSLGPGGAYEQYF. CDR3 nucleotides: TGTGCCAGCAGCTTAGGCCCGGGCGGGGCTTACGAGCAGTACTTC. The whole variable domain, filled in from reference TRBV11-2 and TRBJ2-7, reads EAGVAQSPRYKIIEKRQSVAFWCNPISGHATLYWYQQILGQGPKLLIQFQNNGVVDDSQLPKDRFSAERLKGVDSTLKIQPAKLEDSAVYLCASSLGPGGAYEQYFGPGTRLTVT.

This clonotype has a count of ten or more. The J gene is TRBJ2-1, the V gene TRBV4-2; 10 bases fit TRBD2. Germline values: CDR1 LGHNA, CDR2 YNFKEQ. The CDR3 runs to 17 residues. Unmatched junction bases numbered 11, after V lost 0 bases and J lost 9 bases. The CDR3 region is CASSQDFSLAGDGEQFF. CDR3 in DNA: TGTGCCAGCAGCCAAGATTTTAGCCTAGCGGGAGATGGTGAGCAGTTCTTC.

A note on this clonotype: This may stem from a read error, because a much larger clone lies one nucleotide away. DNA of the CDR3: TGCAGCGTTGAAGATTGGAGAGATACGCAGTGTTTT. This sequence encodes CSVEDWRDTQCF. The chain carries TRBV29-1 and TRBJ2-3, with D uncertain. Looked up from germline, CDR1 is SQVTM and CDR2 is ANQGSEA. The CDR3 has 12 amino acids.

By share of the sample, this clonotype is medium-sized. The chain is built from TRBV7-2 and TRBJ2-1; weak D call: TRBD2 (6 bases). The length of the CDR3 is 14 residues. Germline assignment: CDR1 SGHTA and CDR2 FQGNSA. The V end lost 5 bases, the J end lost 6 bases, and 14 bases lay between the germline ends. The CDR3 region is CASSLWGVGNEQFF. The CDR3 bases are TGTGCCAGCAGCCTATGGGGGGTAGGCAATGAGCAGTTCTTC.

At least ten counts were recorded for this clonotype. The chain employs TRBV25-1 and TRBJ2-1; D gene unclear. CDR3 length: 13 residues. In germline, CDR1 is MGHDK, CDR2 SYGVNS. Deletions cut 4 bases from V and 7 bases from J, with 11 bases between. CDR3 nucleotides: TGTGCCAGCAGTGGGGTATTCGGGAATGAGCAGTTCTTC. The encoded protein is CASSGVFGNEQFF.

This rearrangement joins TRBV7-9 to TRBJ2-5; no firm D call. CDR1 is SEHNR and CDR2 is FQNEAQ in the germline V gene (reference sequence). This CDR3 has 10 amino acids. V was trimmed by 5 bases and J by 3 bases, leaving 1 base between them. CDR3 region: CASSEETQYF. CDR3 nucleotide sequence: TGTGCCAGCAGCGAAGAGACCCAGTACTTC.

This clonotype was seen repeatedly, ten times or more. The gene calls are TRBV29-1 and TRBJ2-1; 8 nucleotides align to TRBD2. CDR3 length equals 14 residues. CDR1 and CDR2 from the germline V gene are SQVTM and ANQGSEA. Trimming took 7 bases from V and 4 from J; bases not matched to a gene: 9. The CDR3 DNA follows: TGCAGCGGTTCCGGGACTAGAGAATACAATGAGCAGTTCTTC. Amino acids: CSGSGTREYNEQFF.

This clonotype was recorded at least ten times. CDR3 in amino acids: CASSLVGSQETQYF. CDR3 in DNA: TGTGCCAGCAGTTTAGTGGGCAGCCAAGAGACCCAGTACTTC. The rearrangement links TRBV27 to TRBJ2-5; D is unresolved. The CDR3 is made up of 14 amino acids. With 2 bases removed from V and 1 base from J, the gap between germline ends came to 8 bases. CDR1 is MNHEY and CDR2 is SMNVEV in the germline V gene (reference sequence).

This clonotype has only a few counts. This rearrangement joins TRBV7-2 to TRBJ2-7; either TRBD1 or TRBD2 may supply D (5 bases each). Between the trimmed V and J ends, which lost 5 bases and 2 bases, there was a span of 16 bases. Per germline, CDR1 SGHTA and CDR2 FQGNSA. The CDR3 extends over 15 amino acids. This chain's CDR3 is CASSPLLGVPYEQYF. The CDR3 nucleotides read TGTGCCAGCAGCCCCCTTCTGGGGGTCCCCTACGAGCAGTACTTC.

This chain joins TRBV6-5 and TRBJ2-7; D unresolved. V lost 0 bases and J 3 bases, leaving 9 bases between the germline ends. Per germline, CDR1 MNHEY and CDR2 SVGAGI. This CDR3 spans 14 amino acids. The CDR3 DNA follows: TGTGCCAGCAGTTACTCATTGCCAGACTACGAGCAGTACTTC. It translates to CASSYSLPDYEQYF.

This clonotype occurred many times. The chain uses TRBV10-3 and TRBJ1-5; no clear D gene. The germline V gene has CDR1 ENHRY and CDR2 SYGVKD. The length of the CDR3 is 15 residues. Trimming cost V 0 bases and J 5 bases, with 11 bases left between them. The CDR3 loop reads CAISESWGADQPQHF. CDR3 bases: TGTGCCATCAGTGAGTCCTGGGGTGCGGATCAGCCCCAGCATTTT.

The gene calls are TRBV7-6 and TRBJ2-1; no definite D call. This CDR3 comprises 14 residues. Looked up from germline, CDR1 is SGHVS and CDR2 is FNYEAQ. Trimming stripped 0 bases from V and 3 bases from J, with 6 bases between. CDR3 in DNA: TGTGCCAGCAGCTTAGCTGGGCACTACAATGAGCAGTTCTTC. It translates to CASSLAGHYNEQFF.

This clonotype was picked up a small number of times. This sequence joins TRBV7-8 and TRBJ1-1; the D gene is possibly TRBD1 (6 bases). The V gene lost 5 bases and the J gene lost 6 bases, with 16 bases spanning the gap. Germline CDR1 reads SGHVS; CDR2 reads FQNEAQ. The CDR3 runs to 14 residues. Here the CDR3 DNA reads TGTGCCAGCAGCCCTGGACAGCCGAGAGCTGAAGCTTTCTTT. The encoded protein is CASSPGQPRAEAFF.

This clonotype has at least ten counts. This chain connects TRBV20-1 to TRBJ2-1; TRBD1 or TRBD2 may be the D gene (5 bases each). The germline V and J ends were trimmed by 2 bases and 13 bases, with 18 bases remaining between them. The CDR3 has 13 amino acids. Germline values: CDR1 DFQATT, CDR2 SNEGSKA (reference sequence). DNA for the CDR3: TGCAGTGCTAGATCATACGGGGCCCCTGGTCAGTTCTTC. Residues: CSARSYGAPGQFF.

This clonotype was recorded many times. This chain connects TRBV27 to TRBJ2-7; the match to TRBD1 covers 9 bases. Germline CDR1 and CDR2: MNHEY and SMNVEV (reference sequence). This CDR3 region has 17 residues. Trimming removed 3 bases from V and 2 bases from J; junction bases left unmatched: 11. In DNA, the CDR3 is TGTGCCAGCAGTTTTTACCCGGACAGGGGCGATACCTACGAGCAGTACTTC. Translating gives CASSFYPDRGDTYEQYF.

The rearrangement links TRBV10-3 to TRBJ2-5, with 7 bases fitting TRBD2. Germline CDR1 ENHRY, CDR2 SYGVKD. With 0 bases clipped from V and 5 bases from J, the junction kept 0 bases outside the gene matches. This CDR3 contains 13 residues. The CDR3 protein is CAISESRGETQYF. The CDR3 DNA is TGTGCCATCAGTGAGTCGCGGGGGGAGACCCAGTACTTC.

This clonotype was counted between two and nine times. V usage is TRBV5-1 and J usage is TRBJ1-2; 9 nucleotides align to TRBD1. The CDR3 length is 14 residues. CDR1 and CDR2 (germline): SGHRS, YFSETQ. V was pared by 3 bases and J by 7 bases, with 7 bases of the junction left unmatched. The CDR3 is CASSSDRGLSGYTF. The CDR3 nucleotides are TGCGCCAGCAGCTCGGACAGGGGCCTTAGTGGCTACACCTTC.

As for this clonotype: Given a much more abundant clone one base away, this may be a read error. This chain links TRBV7-9 with TRBJ2-3, with D possibly matching TRBD1 (6 bases). Germline V gene lookup returns CDR1 SEHNR and CDR2 FQNEAQ (reference sequence). V lost 2 bases and J 7 bases, leaving 13 bases between the germline ends. The CDR3 sequence is 14 residues long. In nucleotides, the CDR3 is TGTGCCAGCAGCTTACCGGTACAGGGAAATACGCAGTATTTT. Its protein product is CASSLPVQGNTQYF. Full variable domain (missing parts from reference TRBV7-9 and TRBJ2-3): DTGVSQNPRHKITKRGQNVTFRCDPISEHNRLYWYRQTLGQGPEFLTYFQNEAQLEKSRLLSDRFSAERPKGSFSTLEIQRTEQGDSAMYLCASSLPVQGNTQYFGPGTRLTVL.

In its sample, this clonotype was seen a few times. The rearrangement uses TRBV2 and TRBJ2-1; D is tentatively TRBD1 or TRBD2 (5 bases each). Trimming pared 5 bases from V and 8 bases from J, leaving 10 bases between. CDR1 is SNHLY and CDR2 is FYNNEI in the germline V gene. The CDR3 length is 12 residues. In DNA form, the CDR3 reads TGTGCCAGCAGTTCGGGGACCGATGAGCAGTTCTTC. Translation: CASSSGTDEQFF.

This clonotype was counted many times. The V call is TRBV12-3 or TRBV12-4, the J call TRBJ2-7; a weak D match, TRBD1 (5 bases). V shed 4 bases and J shed 5 bases, with 9 bases lying between them. This CDR3 comprises 12 residues. CDR3 DNA sequence: TGTGCCAGCAGTTGGGGCCCTGACGAGCAGTACTTC. Encoded protein: CASSWGPDEQYF.